These 21 T cell receptor beta chains were all obtained from the same sample, sequenced in a study of T cells after yellow fever vaccination. One entry per CDR3 protein results from TCRdb running MiXCR on the 5' RACE reads. The sample includes around 400,000 distinct CDR3 sequences, around a tenth of them seen just once. The sample was PBMCs, taken on the day of the first yellow fever vaccination. Receptor source: a man aged 18 to 29 who received the YFV17D yellow fever vaccine.

This clonotype was seen only a few times. The chain recombines TRBV5-1 with TRBJ1-4; D is uncertain. Trimming left V 4 bases short and J 5 bases short, with 9 bases between. The CDR3 runs to 13 residues. Germline V gene data show CDR1 as SGHRS and CDR2 as YFSETQ. The CDR3 coding sequence is TGCGCCAGCAGCCGAAACGAGAATGAAAAACTGTTTTTT. Translating gives CASSRNENEKLFF. The complete variable domain, with remaining parts taken from reference TRBV5-1 and TRBJ1-4, reads KAGVTQTPRYLIKTRGQQVTLSCSPISGHRSVSWYQQTPGQGLQFLFEYFSETQRNKGNFPGRFSGRQFSNSRSEMNVSTLELGDSALYLCASSRNENEKLFFGSGTQLSVL.

The chain recombines TRBV19 with TRBJ2-1; 8 nucleotides line up with TRBD2. V lost 6 bases, J lost 4 bases, and 8 bases stayed unmatched. Germline V lookup: CDR1 LNHDA, CDR2 SQIVND (reference sequence). This CDR3 region has 15 residues. CDR3 region: CASRIMGLEYNEQFF. The CDR3 nucleotides read TGTGCCAGTAGGATTATGGGACTAGAGTACAATGAGCAGTTCTTC. The complete variable domain, with remaining parts taken from reference TRBV19 and TRBJ2-1, reads DGGITQSPKYLFRKEGQNVTLSCEQNLNHDAMYWYRQDPGQGLRLIYYSQIVNDFQKGDIAEGYSVSREKKESFPLTVTSAQKNPTAFYLCASRIMGLEYNEQFFGPGTRLTVL.

This clonotype was detected only a few times. This chain connects TRBV5-6 to TRBJ2-7; tentative D call: TRBD1 (6 bases). The germline V gene has CDR1 SGHDT and CDR2 YYEEEE. Trimming pared 3 bases from V and 2 bases from J, leaving 15 bases between. CDR3 length: 15 residues. This chain's CDR3 is CASSWKDRLTYEQYV. In DNA form, the CDR3 reads TGTGCCAGCAGCTGGAAGGACAGACTGACCTACGAGCAGTACGTC.

This clonotype has ten or more counts. The chain uses TRBV7-2 and TRBJ1-4; 8 bases map to TRBD1. This CDR3 has 14 amino acids. The V and J ends lost 5 bases and 10 bases, in that order; junction bases with no gene match: 9. Germline-derived CDR1 and CDR2 are SGHTA and FQGNSA. CDR3 nucleotide sequence: TGTGCCAGCAGCCGGACAGGGATTTCCCCAAAACTGTTTTTT. It codes for CASSRTGISPKLFF.

This clonotype was observed a few times. The chain carries TRBV12-3 or TRBV12-4 and TRBJ1-1; D is perhaps TRBD1 (5 bases). V was cut by 1 base and J by 5 bases, with 14 bases left in between. This CDR3 is built from 15 residues. CDR3 nucleotides: TGTGCCAGCAGTTTAGAAATTCGCGGGGGGACTGAAGCTTTCTTT. As protein: CASSLEIRGGTEAFF.

The table lists this clonotype with a few counts. The chain links TRBV7-8 to TRBJ2-7; the D call may be TRBD1 or TRBD2 (5 bases each). Germline lookup yields CDR1 SGHVS and CDR2 FQNEAQ. The V end lost 5 bases, the J end lost 1 base, and 15 bases lay between the germline ends. This CDR3 comprises 15 residues. This CDR3 reads CASSPTSGGSYEQYF. CDR3 nucleotides: TGTGCCAGCAGCCCCACCAGTGGGGGATCCTACGAGCAGTACTTC.

The CDR3 DNA reads TGCAGCGTTGATCAAGGACACACCGGGGAGCTGTTTTTT. It is translated as CSVDQGHTGELFF. The chain couples TRBV29-1 to TRBJ2-2; D gene unclear. Trimming stripped 3 bases from V and 3 bases from J, with 8 bases between. Per germline, CDR1 SQVTM and CDR2 ANQGSEA. This CDR3 comprises 13 residues.

In this sample, this clonotype turned up a few times. V gene TRBV9 combines with J gene TRBJ2-1, with 12 bases that match TRBD2. The CDR3 runs to 18 residues. The V and J ends lost 3 bases and 5 bases, in that order; junction bases with no gene match: 12. Germline V gene data show CDR1 as SGDLS and CDR2 as YYNGEE. The CDR3 sequence is CASSGALGLAGGDNEQFF. DNA for the CDR3: TGTGCCAGCAGCGGAGCCCTCGGGCTAGCGGGGGGGGACAATGAGCAGTTCTTC.

The rearrangement uses TRBV27 and TRBJ2-7; 7 nucleotides line up with TRBD1. The CDR3 runs 16 residues. V lost 4 bases and J lost 7; bases outside the gene matches: 16. Looked up from germline, CDR1 is MNHEY and CDR2 is SMNVEV (reference sequence). The CDR3 region has the DNA TGTGCCAGCAGTTCCTCTCCGATTACAGGGGTTGGGGAGCAGTACGTC. Translation gives CASSSSPITGVGEQYV.

This clonotype was counted between two and nine times. This chain joins TRBV18 and TRBJ2-7; D gene ambiguous. Germline V lookup: CDR1 KGHSH, CDR2 LQKENI. V was pared by 3 bases and J by 2 bases, with 8 bases between. This CDR3 is 13 amino acids long. CDR3 loop: CASSPRTAYEQYV. Here the CDR3 DNA reads TGTGCCAGCTCACCGAGAACAGCCTACGAGCAGTACGTC.

This clonotype was observed many times. The rearrangement uses TRBV5-1 and TRBJ2-3; D may correspond to TRBD1 or TRBD2 (5 bases each). The V and J ends lost 7 bases and 2 bases respectively, with 14 bases between them. This CDR3 has 14 residues. Germline V gene sequence: CDR1 SGHRS, CDR2 YFSETQ. The CDR3 nucleotides are TGCGCCAGCGGGCTGGGGGAGCCCACAGATACGCAGTATTTT. This gives the protein CASGLGEPTDTQYF.

This clonotype was observed a few times. The rearrangement uses TRBV6-1 and TRBJ2-3; the match to TRBD1 covers 10 bases. Trimming took 5 bases from V and 1 from J; bases not matched to a gene: 6. CDR1 is MNHNS, CDR2 SASEGT, per germline. The length of the CDR3 is 16 residues. The CDR3 spells CASSTPGTGGTDTQYF. CDR3 bases: TGTGCCAGCAGTACACCCGGGACAGGGGGCACAGATACGCAGTATTTT.

The chain uses TRBV3-1 and TRBJ2-7; D is perhaps TRBD2 (5 bases). The germline CDR1 and CDR2 sequences are LGHDT and YNNKEL (reference sequence). The CDR3 length is 12 residues. Between the trimmed V and J ends, which lost 1 base and 5 bases, there was a span of 6 bases. This CDR3 is CASSQVRDEQYV. The CDR3 DNA follows: TGTGCCAGCAGCCAAGTGAGGGACGAGCAGTACGTC.

The chain has TRBV6-1 and TRBJ2-1, with D possibly called TRBD1 or TRBD2 (5 bases each). Trimming removed 3 bases at V and 9 bases at J, with 12 bases between. Germline CDR1 reads MNHNS; CDR2 reads SASEGT. This CDR3 spans 13 amino acids. CDR3 nucleotides: TGTGCCAGCAGTGACACGGGGCCGGGTGAGCAGTTCTTC. This translates into CASSDTGPGEQFF.

The gene calls are TRBV30 and TRBJ2-1, with no clear D. The germline V and J ends were trimmed by 3 bases and 4 bases, with 13 bases remaining between them. The length of the CDR3 is 14 residues. Germline CDR1 and CDR2: GTSNPN and SVGIG (reference sequence). The CDR3 loop is CAWRPPGRYNEQFF. The CDR3 nucleotides are TGTGCCTGGAGGCCTCCCGGCAGGTACAATGAGCAGTTCTTC. Supplemented by reference TRBV30 and TRBJ2-1, the full variable domain reads SQTIHQWPATLVQPVGSPLSLECTVEGTSNPNLYWYRQAAGRGLQLLFYSVGIGQISSEVPQNLSASRPQDRQFILSSKKLLLSDSGFYLCAWRPPGRYNEQFFGPGTRLTVL.

CDR3 sequence: CASSQNWDRDKETQYF. CDR3 coding DNA: TGTGCCAGCAGTCAAAATTGGGACAGGGATAAAGAGACCCAGTACTTC. The chain joins TRBV25-1 to TRBJ2-5, with 9 bases matching TRBD1. Trimming at V came to 5 bases and at J to 3 bases, leaving 10 bases not matched to a gene. The CDR3 runs to 16 residues. Germline V gene data show CDR1 as MGHDK and CDR2 as SYGVNS. Combining the CDR3 with reference TRBV25-1 and TRBJ2-5 gives the whole variable domain EADIYQTPRYLVIGTGKKITLECSQTMGHDKMYWYQQDPGMELHLIHYSYGVNSTEKGDLSSESTVSRIRTEHFPLTLESARPSHTSQYLCASSQNWDRDKETQYFGPGTRLLVL.

The sample holds a few counts of this clonotype. J is TRBJ1-1 and V is TRBV28; unclear D gene. The germline CDR1 and CDR2 sequences are MDHEN and SYDVKM. This CDR3 has 11 residues. The ends were cut back, 3 bases at V and 11 bases at J, with 10 bases in the middle. CDR3 sequence reads: CASSFRGGAFF. In DNA, the CDR3 is TGTGCCAGCAGTTTTCGAGGTGGGGCTTTCTTT. The full variable domain, with the rest looked up from reference TRBV28 and TRBJ1-1, is DVKVTQSSRYLVKRTGEKVFLECVQDMDHENMFWYRQDPGLGLRLIYFSYDVKMKEKGDIPEGYSVSREKKERFSLILESASTNQTSMYLCASSFRGGAFFGQGTRLTVV.

This chain joins TRBV5-5 and TRBJ2-5; a weak D match, TRBD2 (6 bases). Germline V lookup: CDR1 SGHKS, CDR2 YYEKEE (reference sequence). Trimming stripped 0 bases from V and 7 bases from J, with 16 bases between. This CDR3 has 15 residues. The CDR3 region is CASSLVVGGDGTQYF. DNA of the CDR3: TGTGCCAGCAGCTTGGTGGTGGGGGGAGATGGGACCCAGTACTTC. The full variable domain, with the rest looked up from reference TRBV5-5 and TRBJ2-5, is DAGVTQSPTHLIKTRGQQVTLRCSPISGHKSVSWYQQVLGQGPQFIFQYYEKEERGRGNFPDRFSARQFPNYSSELNVNALLLGDSALYLCASSLVVGGDGTQYFGPGTRLLVL.

The chain carries TRBV7-3 and TRBJ2-1; 8 positions agree with TRBD2. Germline trimming cut 5 bases from V and 6 bases from J; bases unmatched to any gene: 6. Germline assignment: CDR1 SGHTA and CDR2 FQGTGA. The CDR3 contains 14 residues. The CDR3 is CASSQGLVPNEQFF. The CDR3 DNA reads as TGTGCCAGCAGCCAGGGACTAGTGCCCAATGAGCAGTTCTTC.

This clonotype was seen a few times. The J gene is TRBJ1-1, the V gene TRBV6-6; D ambiguous. CDR1 is MNHNY, CDR2 SVGAGI, per germline (reference sequence). This CDR3 is built from 13 residues. Trimming took off 0 bases at V and 5 bases at J, with 7 bases between the two ends. CDR3 DNA: TGTGCCAGCAGTTACTCGGAGTCGACTGAAGCTTTCTTT. This sequence encodes CASSYSESTEAFF.

This clonotype was seen a handful of times. The chain joins TRBV18 to TRBJ2-2; D unresolved. Trimming left V 4 bases short and J 5 bases short, with 11 bases between. The CDR3 sequence is 14 residues long. CDR1 is KGHSH and CDR2 is LQKENI in the germline V gene. The CDR3 is CASSLRLDTGELFF. In DNA form, the CDR3 reads TGTGCCAGCTCACTAAGGTTGGATACCGGGGAGCTGTTTTTT.